This T cell receptor beta chain was sequenced for a study of blood T cells in healthy people across ages (dated by TCRdb to the mid-2010s). Regarding the complete study: In model experiments, roughly one uniquely barcoded TCR beta cDNA molecule per two T cells was captured by template switching. To avoid experimental bias, donors of different ages were spread randomly across the sequencing lanes. To track age-related changes in TCR beta repertoire diversity, the study relied on deep sequencing normalized with unique cDNA molecular identifiers. The donors were split into four age groups: young (average around 15 years), middle-aged (39), aged (more than 60) and long-lived (over 75). Using the same blood draw, the study looked at two additional independent replicas of 1 million unique cDNA reads for two donors, one aged 18 to 30 and the other aged 80 or older.

The donors were some 39 Caucasian individuals from Russia, aged roughly 6 to 90 years, who were systemically healthy. Each donor gave about 9.7 milliliters of peripheral blood, drawn into EDTA-treated Vacutainer tubes. Ficoll-Paque density-gradient centrifugation was used to isolate PBMCs, with at least 7 million obtained per sample. Total RNA was extracted from PBMCs with Trizol reagent, with at least 5 micrograms obtained per sample. For every donor, an aliquot of PBMCs went through flow cytometry to measure the percentages of naive CD45RAhigh/CD27high T cells. The CDR3 spans 15 residues, from the cysteine through the phenylalanine. Left in the record is the CDR3 DNA by itself, 45 bases read in frame from the first base. What the work shows at the level of the full study, not this receptor alone: Observed TCR beta diversity correlated strongly with the percentage of naive T cells measured by flow cytometry. Total diversity estimates from one million sequenced T cells were considered lower bounds and underestimates. Since profiling was done on bulk unsorted PBMCs, naive and antigen-experienced compartments could not be conclusively compared. Observed TCR beta diversity per million T cells fell roughly linearly with age, and a significant reduction was already apparent by age around 40. The long-lived group showed more naive CD4+ T cells, fewer expanded clones and increased TCR diversity than the aged group, suggesting age selection. Donor CMV infection status was unknown, potentially confounding age-related changes in expanded clonotypes.

The library came from 5' RACE. The instrument was an Illumina HiSeq 2500. A second PCR of about 7 to 12 cycles was run with a J-beta primer mix and a sample-barcoded 5' primer. A template-switch 5' adaptor carrying 12 random nucleotides introduced a unique molecular identifier onto each TCR beta cDNA molecule. Each sample yielded at least 2.5 million CDR3-containing paired-end reads. First-strand cDNA synthesis was performed from all RNA using the Mint cDNA synthesis kit, with priming by a TRBC-specific oligonucleotide. Following uracil-DNA glycosylase treatment, a first 18-cycle PCR with universal primers M1SS and BC2_uni_R was performed on all cDNA. On the study's bioinformatics: Normalization of each sample was performed by random selection of 1 million high-quality reads, each carrying a distinct molecular identifier. Instead of being binned into consensus sequences, reads with shared molecular identifiers were discarded. MiTCR, run with a Q25 quality threshold and the strictest error-elimination algorithm, handled CDR3 identification, clonotype clustering and error correction. Lower-bound total TCR beta diversity was estimated with a nonparametric unseen species model using Euler transformation. TCRdb passed the public sequencing reads through fastp at Q25 and MiXCR, retaining productive beta sequences. All rows with the same CDR3 protein become a single entry with the most common DNA and genes. These V and J calls are TCRdb output, not the study's own analysis. The sample data list under 950,000 distinct CDR3 sequences, and approximately 21% of these were observed just once. The ten largest account for around 22% of the sample.

This clonotype was observed a handful of times. The target of this receptor is not known. No base quality values were provided; no much bigger clone lies one nucleotide off. The sequenced sample was blood. The sequence came from a man between 65 and 80 years old in good health. The chain employs TRBV12-3 or TRBV12-4 and TRBJ2-5; 11 central bases correspond to TRBD1. The end of the DNA fits TRBJ2-7 better, so the J call may be wrong. The CDR3 region: CASSSPGTGGYEQYF. The nucleotide sequence reads as follows: TGTGCCAGCAGTTCCCCCGGGACAGGGGGGTACGAGCAGTACTTC.